This T cell receptor beta chain was sequenced in a study of immune cell composition in non-small cell lung cancer. Normal lung was taken at the farthest possible site, at least 3 cm from tumour. Germline V gene sequence: CDR1 MGHRA, CDR2 YSYEKL. The CDR3 sequence is 15 residues long. V lost 4 bases and J lost 2; bases outside the gene matches: 5. Assay used: immunoSEQ multiplex PCR; TCRdb lists only in-frame clones, some missing. This sample has 2,500 to 3,500 clones; 71% occur once, and the top ten carry roughly 16%. The same data also went into a second study, on CD4 T cells in lung cancer.

The gene calls are TRBV4-1 and TRBJ1-5; 7 bases are a match to TRBD1. Sequenced: non-adjacent lung tissue. The receptor's source is a human donor with non-small cell lung cancer. CDR3 residues: CASSPYQGGNQPQHF. The DNA for the CDR3 is TGCGCCAGCAGCCCTTACCAGGGGGGCAATCAGCCCCAGCATTTT.